This T cell receptor beta chain was sequenced for a study of blood T cell repertoires in COVID-19. Clones were read by immunoSEQ multiplex PCR, and TCRdb kept only the in-frame ones, dropping some. The table shows over 200,000 clones, with 83% occurring only once. The CDR3 extends over 15 amino acids. V was trimmed by 0 bases and J by 0 bases, leaving 7 bases between them. In germline, CDR1 is SGHRS, CDR2 YFSETQ. The origin of this receptor is a man aged 80 or over with acute or convalescent COVID-19. Sequencing was carried out using peripheral blood. The chain is built from TRBV5-1 and TRBJ1-3; D call uncertain. The CDR3 spells CASSLADNSGNTIYF. In nucleotides, the CDR3 is TGCGCCAGCAGCTTGGCAGATAACTCTGGAAACACCATATATTTT.